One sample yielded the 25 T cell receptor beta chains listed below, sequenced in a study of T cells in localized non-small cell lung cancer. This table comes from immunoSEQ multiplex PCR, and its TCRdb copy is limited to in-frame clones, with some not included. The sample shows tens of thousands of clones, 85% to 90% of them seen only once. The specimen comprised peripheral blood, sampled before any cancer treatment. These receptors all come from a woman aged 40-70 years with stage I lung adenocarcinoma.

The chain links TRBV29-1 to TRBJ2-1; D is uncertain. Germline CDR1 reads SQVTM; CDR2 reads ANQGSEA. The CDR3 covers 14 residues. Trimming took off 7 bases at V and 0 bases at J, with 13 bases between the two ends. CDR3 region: CSAAGASSYNEQFF. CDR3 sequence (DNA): TGCAGCGCTGCCGGAGCGAGCTCCTACAATGAGCAGTTCTTC.

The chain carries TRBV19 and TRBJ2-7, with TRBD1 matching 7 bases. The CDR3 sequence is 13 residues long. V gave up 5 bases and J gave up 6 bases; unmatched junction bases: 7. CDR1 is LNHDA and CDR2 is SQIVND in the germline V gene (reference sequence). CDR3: CASSSGDRVEQYF. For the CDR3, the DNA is TGTGCCAGTAGTTCAGGCGACAGGGTCGAGCAGTACTTC.

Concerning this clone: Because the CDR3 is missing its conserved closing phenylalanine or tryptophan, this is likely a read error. The CDR3 sequence: CASSSGQGRAYTL. The CDR3 nucleotides read TGTGCCAGCAGCTCGGGACAGGGCCGGGCCTACACCCTC. The J gene is TRBJ1-2, the V gene TRBV9; 9 positions match TRBD1. CDR1 is SGDLS and CDR2 is YYNGEE in the germline V gene. The trim removed 4 bases at V and 10 bases at J, leaving 8 bases unmatched. The CDR3 sequence is 13 residues long.

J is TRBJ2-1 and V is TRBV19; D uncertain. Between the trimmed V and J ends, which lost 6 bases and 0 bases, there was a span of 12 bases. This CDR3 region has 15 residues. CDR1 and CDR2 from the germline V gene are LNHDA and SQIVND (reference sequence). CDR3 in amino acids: CASSSRSYSYNEQFF. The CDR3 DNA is TGTGCCAGTAGCTCGAGGAGCTACTCCTACAATGAGCAGTTCTTC.

The DNA for the CDR3 is TGTGCCAGCATAGACAGTCTTAGCAATCAGCCCCAGCATTTT. Residues: CASIDSLSNQPQHF. The chain combines TRBV2 with TRBJ1-5, with TRBD1 as a possible D gene (5 bases). This CDR3 region has 14 residues. In germline, CDR1 is SNHLY, CDR2 FYNNEI. Trimming left V 7 bases short and J 0 bases short, with 10 bases between.

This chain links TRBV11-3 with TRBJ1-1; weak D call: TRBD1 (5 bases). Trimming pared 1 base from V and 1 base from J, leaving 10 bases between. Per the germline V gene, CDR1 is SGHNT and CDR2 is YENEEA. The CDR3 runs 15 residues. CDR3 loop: CASSLGGGRNTEAFF. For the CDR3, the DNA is TGTGCCAGCAGCTTAGGTGGGGGTCGGAACACTGAAGCTTTCTTT.

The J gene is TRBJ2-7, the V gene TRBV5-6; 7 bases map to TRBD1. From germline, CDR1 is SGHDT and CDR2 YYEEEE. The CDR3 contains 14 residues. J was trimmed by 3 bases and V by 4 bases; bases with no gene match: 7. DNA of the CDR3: TGTGCCAGCAGCATCGACAGGGCGGGCTACGAGCAGTACTTC. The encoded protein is CASSIDRAGYEQYF.

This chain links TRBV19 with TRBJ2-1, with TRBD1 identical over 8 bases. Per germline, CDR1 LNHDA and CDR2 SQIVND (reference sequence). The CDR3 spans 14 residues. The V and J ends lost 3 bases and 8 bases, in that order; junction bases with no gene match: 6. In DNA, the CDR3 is TGTGCCAGTAGTATCCCCCAGGGGGCGGATGAGCAGTTCTTC. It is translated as CASSIPQGADEQFF. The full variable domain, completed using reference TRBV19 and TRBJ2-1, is DGGITQSPKYLFRKEGQNVTLSCEQNLNHDAMYWYRQDPGQGLRLIYYSQIVNDFQKGDIAEGYSVSREKKESFPLTVTSAQKNPTAFYLCASSIPQGADEQFFGPGTRLTVL.

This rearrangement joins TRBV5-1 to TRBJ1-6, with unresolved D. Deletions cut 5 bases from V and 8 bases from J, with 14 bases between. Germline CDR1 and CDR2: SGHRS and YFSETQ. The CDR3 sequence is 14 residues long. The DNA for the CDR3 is TGCGCCAGCAGTCGCGGCTCGAGGGATTCACCCCTCCACTTT. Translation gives CASSRGSRDSPLHF.

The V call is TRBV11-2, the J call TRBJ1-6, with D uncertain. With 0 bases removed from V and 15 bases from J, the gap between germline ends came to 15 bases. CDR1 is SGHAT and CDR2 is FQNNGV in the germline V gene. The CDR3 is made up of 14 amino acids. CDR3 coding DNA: TGTGCCAGCAGCTTAGATAATCCGAGGAGTCGCCTCCACTTT. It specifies CASSLDNPRSRLHF.

DNA of the CDR3: TGTGCCAGCAGTCTAAGACTAGCGGGGGGGCTCGAGACCCAGTACTTC. It codes for CASSLRLAGGLETQYF. The rearrangement uses TRBV27 and TRBJ2-5, with 14 bases aligning to TRBD2. The germline V gene encodes CDR1 MNHEY and CDR2 SMNVEV (reference sequence). Trimming removed 5 bases from V and 5 bases from J; junction bases left unmatched: 7. The CDR3 is made up of 16 amino acids.

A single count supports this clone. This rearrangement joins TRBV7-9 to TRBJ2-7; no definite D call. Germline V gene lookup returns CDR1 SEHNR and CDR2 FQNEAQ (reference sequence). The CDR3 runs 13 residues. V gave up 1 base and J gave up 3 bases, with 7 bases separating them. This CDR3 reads CASSLVPLYEQYF. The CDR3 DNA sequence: TGTGCCAGCAGCTTAGTTCCGCTCTACGAGCAGTACTTC.

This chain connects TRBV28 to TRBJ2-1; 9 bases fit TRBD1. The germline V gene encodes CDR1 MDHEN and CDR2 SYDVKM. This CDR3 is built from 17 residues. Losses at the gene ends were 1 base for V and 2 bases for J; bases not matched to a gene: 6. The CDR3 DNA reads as TGTGCCAGCAGTTTATCCGGGACAGGGTTACCCTACAATGAGCAGTTCTTC. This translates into CASSLSGTGLPYNEQFF.

DNA for the CDR3: TGTGCCAGCAGTCCCCAGGGACAGCTCTACAATGAGCAGTTCTTC. Translating it yields CASSPQGQLYNEQFF. This chain joins TRBV28 and TRBJ2-1, with TRBD1 matching 7 bases. Germline lookup yields CDR1 MDHEN and CDR2 SYDVKM. The V gene end was trimmed by 5 bases and the J gene end by 3 bases; junction bases not matched to a gene: 7. CDR3 length: 15 residues.

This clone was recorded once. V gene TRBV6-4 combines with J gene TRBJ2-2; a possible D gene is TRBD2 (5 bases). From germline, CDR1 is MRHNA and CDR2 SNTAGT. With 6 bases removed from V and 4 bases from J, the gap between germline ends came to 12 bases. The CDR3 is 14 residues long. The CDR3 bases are TGTGCCAGCAGCAAGGACTCAGGCACCGGGGAGCTGTTTTTT. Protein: CASSKDSGTGELFF.

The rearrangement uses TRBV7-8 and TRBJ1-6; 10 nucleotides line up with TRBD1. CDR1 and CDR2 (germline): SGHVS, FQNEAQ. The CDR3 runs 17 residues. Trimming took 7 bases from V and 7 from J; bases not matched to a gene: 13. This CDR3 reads CASTPYRDRGENSPLHF. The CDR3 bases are TGTGCCAGCACCCCCTACCGGGACAGGGGAGAAAATTCACCCCTCCACTTT.

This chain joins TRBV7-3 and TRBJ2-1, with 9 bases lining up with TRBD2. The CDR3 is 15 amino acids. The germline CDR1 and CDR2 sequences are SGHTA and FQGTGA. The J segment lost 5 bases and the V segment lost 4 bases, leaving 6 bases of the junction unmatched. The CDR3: CASSSITSGHNEQFF. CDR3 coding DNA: TGTGCCAGCAGCTCCATAACTAGCGGGCACAATGAGCAGTTCTTC. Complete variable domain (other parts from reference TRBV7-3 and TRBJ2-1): GAGVSQTPSNKVTEKGKYVELRCDPISGHTALYWYRQSLGQGPEFLIYFQGTGAADDSGLPNDRFFAVRPEGSVSTLKIQRTERGDSAVYLCASSSITSGHNEQFFGPGTRLTVL.

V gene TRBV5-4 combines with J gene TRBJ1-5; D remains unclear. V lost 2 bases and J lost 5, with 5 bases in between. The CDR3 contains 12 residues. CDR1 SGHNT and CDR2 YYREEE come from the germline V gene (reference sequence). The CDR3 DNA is TGTGCCAGCAGCTTTGACGATCAGCCCCAGCATTTT. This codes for CASSFDDQPQHF.

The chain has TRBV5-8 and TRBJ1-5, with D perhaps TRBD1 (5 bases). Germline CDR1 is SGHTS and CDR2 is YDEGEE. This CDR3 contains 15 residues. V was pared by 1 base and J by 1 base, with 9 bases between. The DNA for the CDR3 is TGTGCCAGCAGCTTGCGGGGCAGCAGCAATCAGCCCCAGCATTTT. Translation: CASSLRGSSNQPQHF.

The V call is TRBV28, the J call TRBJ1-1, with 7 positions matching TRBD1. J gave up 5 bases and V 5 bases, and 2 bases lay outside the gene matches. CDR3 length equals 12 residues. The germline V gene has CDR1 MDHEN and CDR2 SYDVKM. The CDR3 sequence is CASSVQGTEAFF. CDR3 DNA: TGTGCCAGCAGTGTACAGGGGACTGAAGCTTTCTTT.

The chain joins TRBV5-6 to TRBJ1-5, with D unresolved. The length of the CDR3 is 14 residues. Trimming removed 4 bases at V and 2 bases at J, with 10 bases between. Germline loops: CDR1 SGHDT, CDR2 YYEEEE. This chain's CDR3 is CASSKVDGNQPQHF. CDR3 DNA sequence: TGTGCCAGCAGCAAAGTGGACGGCAATCAGCCCCAGCATTTT.

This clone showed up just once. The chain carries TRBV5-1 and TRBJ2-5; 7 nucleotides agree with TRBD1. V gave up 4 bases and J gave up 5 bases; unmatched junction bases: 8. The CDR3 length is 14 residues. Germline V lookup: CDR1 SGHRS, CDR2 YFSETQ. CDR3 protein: CASSQLTGSETQYF. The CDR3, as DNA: TGCGCCAGCAGCCAATTGACAGGGTCTGAGACCCAGTACTTC.

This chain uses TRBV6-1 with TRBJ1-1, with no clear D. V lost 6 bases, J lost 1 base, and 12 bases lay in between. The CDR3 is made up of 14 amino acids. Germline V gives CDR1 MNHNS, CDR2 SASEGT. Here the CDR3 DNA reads TGTGCCAGCAGGGATACGGACGGGAACACTGAAGCTTTCTTT. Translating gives CASRDTDGNTEAFF.

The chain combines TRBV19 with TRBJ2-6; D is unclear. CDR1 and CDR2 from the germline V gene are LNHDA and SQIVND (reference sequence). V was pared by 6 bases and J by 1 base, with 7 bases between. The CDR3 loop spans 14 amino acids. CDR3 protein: CASRDLSGANVLTF. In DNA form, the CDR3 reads TGTGCCAGTAGGGACCTATCTGGGGCCAACGTCCTGACTTTC. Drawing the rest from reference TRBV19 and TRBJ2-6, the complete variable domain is DGGITQSPKYLFRKEGQNVTLSCEQNLNHDAMYWYRQDPGQGLRLIYYSQIVNDFQKGDIAEGYSVSREKKESFPLTVTSAQKNPTAFYLCASRDLSGANVLTFGAGSRLTVL.

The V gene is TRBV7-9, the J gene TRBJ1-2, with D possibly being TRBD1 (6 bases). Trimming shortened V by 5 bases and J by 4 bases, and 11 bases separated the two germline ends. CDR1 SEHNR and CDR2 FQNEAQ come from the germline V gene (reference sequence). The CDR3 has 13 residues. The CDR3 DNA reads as TGTGCCAGCAGCATGGACAGCATCTATGGCTACACCTTC. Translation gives CASSMDSIYGYTF.